Listed here is a single T cell receptor (beta chain). As yet, its antigen is unknown. The same CDR3 arises from other DNA sequences in this sample as well. This record comes from a study of cytomegalovirus exposure and HLA in healthy donors. Whole-study results and caveats: The authors excluded some V segments, including TRBV6-2 and TRBV6-3, as indistinguishable. What a later analysis reportedly showed was that an Asian-associated ancestry cluster had fewer N-insertions than the roughly 670-donor mean. As immune exposure information, only CMV serostatus was available. Reports state that TCR beta sequences accurately predicted most subjects' HLA-A and HLA-B alleles.

With 60 Vbeta and 13 Jbeta primers, the PCR was carried out. Clones were sequenced by immunoSEQ multiplex PCR, and TCRdb holds only the in-frame ones, with some missing. The top ten hold 7.5% to 9.5% of the sample, which has tens of thousands of clones, over 70% seen once. Germline CDR1 and CDR2: LGHNA and YSLEER. The CDR3 covers 16 residues. Between the trimmed V and J ends, which lost 6 bases and 3 bases, there was a span of 17 bases. The rearrangement joins TRBV4-3 to TRBJ2-2, with D possibly matching TRBD1 (5 bases). Material: PBMCs. This TCR was recovered from a man aged 35-49 years in good health and CMV-seropositive. The CDR3 spells CASSQLPGLDTGELFF. CDR3 DNA sequence: TGCGCCAGCAGTCAACTCCCAGGGCTCGACACCGGGGAGCTGTTTTTT.